This T cell receptor beta chain was sequenced in a study of T-cell memory formation after mild COVID-19. Across the whole study: TCR clustering was largely donor specific.

The CDR3 has 12 amino acids. Germline assignment: CDR1 KGHSH and CDR2 LQKENI. Deletions cut 5 bases from V and 8 bases from J, with 12 bases between. Remarks on this clonotype: Its antigen is not known.

TCRdb reprocessed the 5' RACE reads with MiXCR, giving one entry per CDR3 protein. This sample carries 350,000 or so distinct CDR3 sequences, 20% to 25% of them seen once, and the ten largest clones take roughly an eighth. Study observations and caveats: Researchers report contracting CD4+ clones mostly in CM and EM, with CD8+ clones in EMRA. Balance between CD4 and CD8 was seen in clones contracting day 15 to 85, and a CD4+ lean was seen in later expanders.

This receptor was taken from an adult woman who had mild COVID-19 (a few samples of this study predate the infection). Cell type and time point are not known. The specimen sequenced was PBMCs or a T cell subset sorted from them (not recorded which). The chain is built from TRBV18 and TRBJ1-2, with a tentative D call TRBD1 (5 bases). This CDR3 is CASSYQGYGYTF. The CDR3, as DNA: TGTGCCAGCTCATACCAGGGTTACGGCTACACCTTC.